The 14 T cell receptor beta chains listed next were all sequenced from one sample in a study of post-analysis software for immune sequencing data. Findings and caveats of the study: Roughly 5 TRBV segments were significantly more frequent in patients than in controls. TRBV5-6, TRBV5-1 and TRBV20-1 were among these segments.

No antigen is known for these receptors. The TCR beta cDNA libraries carried unique molecular identifiers. TCRdb re-called the PCR reads with MiXCR, one entry per CDR3 protein. The sample yields 430,000 or so distinct CDR3 sequences, roughly 38% seen once. Sequencing input: blood. Receptor source: a girl aged 2-15 years with multiple sclerosis.

V gene TRBV12-3 or TRBV12-4 combines with J gene TRBJ2-1; no reliable D call. This CDR3 is 12 amino acids long. The V end was cut by 5 bases, the J end by 6 bases, with 8 bases between. CDR3 in amino acids: CASSPRRNEQFF. The CDR3 region has the DNA TGTGCCAGCAGTCCAAGGCGCAATGAGCAGTTCTTC.

For the CDR3, the DNA is TGTGCCAGCAGTCCCCGGGGCTCTGGGGCCAACGTCCTGACTTTC. Protein: CASSPRGSGANVLTF. This rearrangement joins TRBV28 to TRBJ2-6; a weak D match, TRBD2 (5 bases). The CDR3 contains 15 residues. V lost 5 bases and J lost 0, with 8 bases in between. Germline V CDR1 and CDR2: MDHEN, SYDVKM.

This clonotype appeared a few times. This sequence joins TRBV7-2 and TRBJ2-7, with D possibly TRBD1 on 5 matching bases. The CDR3 has 17 amino acids. The germline V gene has CDR1 SGHTA and CDR2 FQGNSA. The V end lost 1 base, the J end lost 2 bases, and 18 bases lay between the germline ends. This chain's CDR3 is CASSLDRNGYATYEQYF. The DNA of the CDR3 is TGTGCCAGCAGCTTAGACAGGAACGGTTACGCTACCTACGAGCAGTACTTC.

The V call is TRBV12-3 or TRBV12-4, the J call TRBJ1-5; D might be TRBD1 (6 bases). This CDR3 has 13 residues. Trimming took 3 bases from V and 12 from J, leaving 15 bases between them. The CDR3 DNA reads TGTGCCAGCAGTTTTCTTGGGGGGGCCTACCAGCATTTT. It yields the protein CASSFLGGAYQHF.

The V and J genes are TRBV12-3 or TRBV12-4 and TRBJ2-7; 11 positions agree with TRBD2. The V and J ends lost 5 bases and 6 bases, in that order; junction bases with no gene match: 6. The CDR3 has 14 amino acids. The CDR3 sequence is CASSPLGLAGEQYF. The CDR3, as DNA: TGTGCCAGCAGTCCCCTTGGACTAGCGGGCGAGCAGTACTTC.

This chain connects TRBV27 to TRBJ1-1; D might be TRBD1 (6 bases). Germline lookup yields CDR1 MNHEY and CDR2 SMNVEV (reference sequence). This CDR3 contains 14 residues. The V gene lost 6 bases and the J gene lost 1 base, with 12 bases spanning the gap. The CDR3 sequence is CASSTRGGNTEAFF. In DNA, the CDR3 is TGTGCCAGCAGCACCAGGGGTGGGAACACTGAAGCTTTCTTT.

This clonotype has only a few counts. This rearrangement joins TRBV29-1 to TRBJ1-1, with D tentatively TRBD1 (5 bases). Germline CDR1 reads SQVTM; CDR2 reads ANQGSEA. Between the trimmed V and J ends, which lost 8 bases and 5 bases, there was a span of 15 bases. The CDR3 is 12 residues long. This chain's CDR3 is CSSDPEGTEAFF. The CDR3 nucleotides are TGCAGCTCCGACCCCGAGGGGACTGAAGCTTTCTTT.

This clonotype was seen more than once but under ten times. V is TRBV4-3 and J is TRBJ2-2; no clear D gene. Germline lookup yields CDR1 LGHNA and CDR2 YSLEER. V was trimmed by 0 bases and J by 4 bases, leaving 3 bases between them. The CDR3 is 13 amino acids. The CDR3 loop is CASSQEATGELFF. The CDR3 region has the DNA TGCGCCAGCAGCCAAGAAGCCACCGGGGAGCTGTTTTTT.

J is TRBJ2-7 and V is TRBV2, with 8 bases identical to TRBD2. There are 16 residues in the CDR3. Germline V gives CDR1 SNHLY, CDR2 FYNNEI. V dropped 6 bases and J dropped 1; count of bases not matched to a gene: 11. Here the CDR3 DNA reads TGTGCCAGCAGGGCGGGACGCAGCGGGAGTTCCTACGAGCAGTACTTC. Amino acids: CASRAGRSGSSYEQYF.

V usage is TRBV12-3 or TRBV12-4 and J usage is TRBJ2-1, with a possible D match to TRBD2 (6 bases). CDR3 length: 15 amino acids. Trimming pared 1 base from V and 4 bases from J, leaving 11 bases between. CDR3 sequence (DNA): TGTGCCAGCAGTTTAGGACTAGTTCGGTACAATGAGCAGTTCTTC. This codes for CASSLGLVRYNEQFF.

The J gene is TRBJ1-1, the V gene TRBV5-1; D gene ambiguous. Between the trimmed V and J ends, which lost 4 bases and 1 base, there was a span of 11 bases. This CDR3 has 14 amino acids. The germline V gene has CDR1 SGHRS and CDR2 YFSETQ. The CDR3 DNA reads TGCGCCAGCAGCCCGACTTGGCCGAACACTGAAGCTTTCTTT. Amino acids: CASSPTWPNTEAFF.

V usage is TRBV3-1 and J usage is TRBJ2-3; perhaps TRBD2 as D (5 bases). With 3 bases removed from V and 3 bases from J, the gap between germline ends came to 13 bases. CDR3 length equals 15 residues. Germline assignment: CDR1 LGHDT and CDR2 YNNKEL (reference sequence). The CDR3, as DNA: TGTGCCAGCAGCCACTTTGCTGGAGGTACAGATACGCAGTATTTT. It yields the protein CASSHFAGGTDTQYF.

CDR3 in DNA: TGTGCCTGGAGTCAGGGGGCTGCCTATGGCTACACCTTC. It codes for CAWSQGAAYGYTF. The V and J genes are TRBV30 and TRBJ1-2, with 8 bases lining up with TRBD1. The ends lost 2 bases at V and 4 bases at J; junction bases unmatched: 3. Germline V gene lookup returns CDR1 GTSNPN and CDR2 SVGIG (reference sequence). The length of the CDR3 is 13 residues.

This clonotype was seen a handful of times. The chain is built from TRBV9 and TRBJ1-1; TRBD1 is a possible D gene (6 bases). The CDR3 totals 15 residues. Looked up from germline, CDR1 is SGDLS and CDR2 is YYNGEE. Trimming removed 2 bases at V and 1 base at J, with 12 bases between. The DNA for the CDR3 is TGTGCCAGCAGCGTTCGCGACAGGCCGAACACTGAAGCTTTCTTT. Translating it yields CASSVRDRPNTEAFF.